This note documents a single T cell receptor (beta chain) sequence. The germline V gene encodes CDR1 SGHNT and CDR2 YENEEA. The length of the CDR3 is 14 residues. V was clipped by 3 bases and J by 5 bases, with 11 bases between them. Source study methods: How many nucleated cells were present was estimated from reference gene primer amplification. Repertoires were generated with immunoSEQ multiplex PCR, while TCRdb's copy carries only in-frame clones and drops some. Clone size and the V and J calls come from that table; the DNA yielded D and trimming. In the table there are a few hundred thousand clones, approximately 90% of which are singletons. The record originates from a study of blood T cell repertoires in COVID-19. The cohort comprised adults aged 18 to 89 years residing in about 25 US areas.

This clonotype originated in a woman under 40 who had recovered from COVID-19. The chain is built from TRBV11-3 and TRBJ2-1, with D perhaps matching TRBD2 (6 bases). Input material: PBMCs or T cells enriched from blood (not recorded which). Written as DNA, the CDR3 is TGTGCCAGCAGCTTCAGACTAGGCCACAATGAGCAGTTCTTC. Its translation is CASSFRLGHNEQFF.